Following are 10 T cell receptor beta chains from one sample sequenced in a study of T cells in Graves' hyperthyroidism and ophthalmopathy. Amplification targeted TCR beta CDR3 regions from RNA transcripts. RT-PCR in the first round (using the HTBI primer set) targeted the TCR CDR3. TCRdb redid the calling of the multiplex PCR reads with MiXCR, one entry per CDR3 protein. Of some 400,000 distinct CDR3 sequences detected, approximately 13% appear once; the ten largest clones hold about 20%. Sequences were obtained from blood. Receptors were obtained from a man aged 25-45 years with Graves' hyperthyroidism that later progressed to Graves' ophthalmopathy.

The chain links TRBV11-2 to TRBJ2-1; 10 positions match TRBD2. This CDR3 is built from 14 residues. Germline V gene lookup returns CDR1 SGHAT and CDR2 FQNNGV. With 5 bases clipped from V and 8 bases from J, the junction kept 6 bases outside the gene matches. This chain's CDR3 is CASSQAGGRYEQFF. The CDR3 DNA follows: TGTGCCAGCAGCCAAGCGGGGGGGCGGTATGAGCAGTTCTTC.

This clonotype was detected ten times or more. V is TRBV6-2 or TRBV6-3 and J is TRBJ2-7, with D uncertain. Trimming took off 2 bases at V and 7 bases at J, with 15 bases between the two ends. The length of the CDR3 is 14 residues. Germline V gene data show CDR1 as MNHEY and CDR2 as SVGEGT. CDR3 residues: CASSYGGDSREQYF. The CDR3 DNA is TGTGCCAGCAGTTACGGTGGGGATTCACGGGAGCAGTACTTC.

Concerning this clonotype: A much larger clone differs from this one at a single base, so this may be a read error. The rearrangement links TRBV4-1 to TRBJ1-1; D is unresolved. CDR3 size: 14 residues. The V gene's germline CDR1 is MGHRA and CDR2 YSYEKL. CDR3 loop: CASSQGLTNTGAFF. The CDR3 DNA reads as TGCGCCAGCAGCCAAGGGCTGACGAACACTGGAGCTTTCTTT.

This clonotype was found many times. This chain links TRBV12-3 or TRBV12-4 with TRBJ2-3, with 13 bases aligning to TRBD2. The ends lost 5 bases at V and 1 base at J; junction bases unmatched: 9. This CDR3 has 18 amino acids. The CDR3 sequence: CASSPGTSGVPGTDTQYF. CDR3 nucleotide sequence: TGTGCCAGCAGTCCCGGGACTAGCGGGGTCCCGGGCACAGATACGCAGTATTTT.

Ten or more counts support this clonotype. This chain connects TRBV9 to TRBJ1-1; perhaps TRBD1 as D (6 bases). V gave up 4 bases and J gave up 4 bases, with 14 bases separating them. Germline assignment: CDR1 SGDLS and CDR2 YYNGEE. The CDR3 contains 14 residues. CDR3 amino acids: CASSSSGGGTEAFF. The DNA for the CDR3 is TGTGCCAGCAGCTCCTCGGGGGGCGGCACTGAAGCTTTCTTT.

This clonotype was counted ten times or more. The chain joins TRBV5-8 to TRBJ1-5; 11 nucleotides align to TRBD1. CDR1 and CDR2 from the germline V gene are SGHTS and YDEGEE. The CDR3 spans 15 residues. V lost 4 bases and J lost 6; bases outside the gene matches: 6. The CDR3 loop is CASSRRGQGVQPQHF. DNA for the CDR3: TGTGCCAGCAGCCGCCGGGGACAGGGGGTTCAGCCCCAGCATTTT.

The chain employs TRBV20-1 and TRBJ1-3; 7 bases line up with TRBD1. There are 15 residues in the CDR3. The V gene's germline CDR1 is DFQATT and CDR2 SNEGSKA (reference sequence). With V trimmed by 5 bases and J by 0 bases, 7 bases remained unmatched. The CDR3 loop is CSAWSSGGSGNTIYF. CDR3 DNA: TGCAGTGCTTGGAGTTCAGGGGGCTCTGGAAACACCATATATTTT.

This clonotype was seen repeatedly, ten times or more. CDR3 region: CSARVAGRNEQFF. CDR3 coding DNA: TGCAGTGCTAGGGTAGCGGGAAGAAATGAGCAGTTCTTC. The rearrangement uses TRBV20-1 and TRBJ2-1; 8 bases line up with TRBD2. Germline V CDR1 and CDR2: DFQATT, SNEGSKA (reference sequence). Trimming removed 3 bases from V and 7 bases from J; junction bases left unmatched: 5. There are 13 residues in the CDR3.

This clonotype was observed many times. The rearrangement uses TRBV3-1 and TRBJ1-2; perhaps TRBD1 as D (5 bases). The V and J ends lost 2 bases and 3 bases respectively, with 13 bases between them. The germline V gene encodes CDR1 LGHDT and CDR2 YNNKEL (reference sequence). CDR3 length: 15 residues. CDR3 loop: CASSQSGTSYYGYTF. The CDR3 DNA reads as TGTGCCAGCAGCCAAAGCGGGACGTCCTACTATGGCTACACCTTC.

The genes are TRBV4-1 and TRBJ2-1, with 10 bases lining up with TRBD2. Per the germline V gene, CDR1 is MGHRA and CDR2 is YSYEKL. The ends lost 8 bases at V and 15 bases at J; junction bases unmatched: 16. There are 14 residues in the CDR3. In DNA form, the CDR3 reads TGCGCCAGCTCTACTAGCGGGGAGATTTCAATACGGTTCTTC. This translates into CASSTSGEISIRFF.